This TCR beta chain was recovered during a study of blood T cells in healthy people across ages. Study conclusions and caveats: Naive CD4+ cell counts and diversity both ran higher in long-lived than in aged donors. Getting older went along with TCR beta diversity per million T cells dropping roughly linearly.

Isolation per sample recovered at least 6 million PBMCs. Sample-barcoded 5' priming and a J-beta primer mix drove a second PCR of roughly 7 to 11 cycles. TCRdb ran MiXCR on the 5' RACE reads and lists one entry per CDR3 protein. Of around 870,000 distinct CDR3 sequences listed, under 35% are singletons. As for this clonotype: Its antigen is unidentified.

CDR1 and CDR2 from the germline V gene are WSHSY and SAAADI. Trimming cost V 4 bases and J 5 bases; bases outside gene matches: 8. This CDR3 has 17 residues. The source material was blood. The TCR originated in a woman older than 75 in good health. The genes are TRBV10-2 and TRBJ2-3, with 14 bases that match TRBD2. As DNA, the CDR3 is TGCGCCAGCAGTGTGCGGACTAGCGGGGGGCGGTTAGATACGCAGTATTTT. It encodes CASSVRTSGGRLDTQYF.